This T cell receptor beta chain was identified during a study of blood T cells in healthy people across ages. Study-level background: Template switching retrieved approximately one barcoded beta molecule for each two T cells. Study outcomes and limitations: Long-lived donors carried more naive CD4+ cells and greater diversity than aged donors.

This CDR3 has 12 residues. In germline, CDR1 is MNHGY, CDR2 SAAAGT. V was clipped by 8 bases and J by 5 bases, with 12 bases between them. In regard to this clonotype: The antigen is unknown.

Then a second PCR, running roughly 7 to 11 cycles, was carried out with a sample-barcoded 5' primer and a J-beta primer mix. TCRdb re-analysed the 5' RACE reads in MiXCR, keeping a single row per CDR3 protein. The sample has roughly 800,000 distinct CDR3 sequences, approximately 25% seen once. A further study also used this sample, focusing on T cells of mothers and their children.

Sequenced sample: blood. This sequence originates from a boy younger than 18 in good health. The V call is TRBV6-8, the J call TRBJ1-1, with D uncertain. In nucleotides, the CDR3 is TGTGCCAGCGTCGGACGGCCGACTGAAGCTTTCTTT. As protein: CASVGRPTEAFF.